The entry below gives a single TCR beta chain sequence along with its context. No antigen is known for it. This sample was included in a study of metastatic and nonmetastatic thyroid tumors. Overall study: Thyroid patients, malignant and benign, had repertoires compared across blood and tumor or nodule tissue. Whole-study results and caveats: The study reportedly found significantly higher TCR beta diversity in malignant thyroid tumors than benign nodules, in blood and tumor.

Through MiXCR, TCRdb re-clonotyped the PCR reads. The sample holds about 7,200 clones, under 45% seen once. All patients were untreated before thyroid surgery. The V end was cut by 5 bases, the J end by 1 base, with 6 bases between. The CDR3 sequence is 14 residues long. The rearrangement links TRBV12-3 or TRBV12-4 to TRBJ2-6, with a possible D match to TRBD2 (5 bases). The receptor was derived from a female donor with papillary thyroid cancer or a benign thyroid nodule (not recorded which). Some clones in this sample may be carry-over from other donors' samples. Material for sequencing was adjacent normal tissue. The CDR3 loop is CASSGSSGANVLTF. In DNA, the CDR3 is TGTGCCAGCAGTGGGAGTTCTGGGGCCAACGTCCTGACTTTC.